Below are 25 T cell receptor beta chains sequenced from a single sample in a study of cytomegalovirus exposure and HLA in healthy donors. Sequencing was performed with immunoSEQ multiplex PCR; in TCRdb, only in-frame clones are kept and a portion is missing. The data hold some 250,000 clones, with roughly 91% observed a single time. The sequenced material came from PBMCs. These receptors all come from a young woman in good health and CMV-seronegative.

This clone came up once. J is TRBJ2-5 and V is TRBV4-3; D is perhaps TRBD2 (5 bases). Germline CDR1 and CDR2: LGHNA and YSLEER. Trimming left V 0 bases short and J 3 bases short, with 11 bases between. The CDR3 runs 15 residues. The CDR3 loop is CASSQDSARKETQYF. DNA of the CDR3: TGCGCCAGCAGCCAAGATAGCGCGAGAAAAGAGACCCAGTACTTC.

The V and J genes are TRBV7-3 and TRBJ2-1; D gene ambiguous. The germline V gene encodes CDR1 SGHTA and CDR2 FQGTGA. Trimming stripped 0 bases from V and 3 bases from J, with 9 bases between. The CDR3 spans 15 residues. CDR3 amino acids: CASSLTQGYYNEQFF. The CDR3 nucleotides are TGTGCCAGCAGCTTAACGCAAGGGTACTACAATGAGCAGTTCTTC. Supplemented by reference TRBV7-3 and TRBJ2-1, the full variable domain reads GAGVSQTPSNKVTEKGKYVELRCDPISGHTALYWYRQSLGQGPEFLIYFQGTGAADDSGLPNDRFFAVRPEGSVSTLKIQRTERGDSAVYLCASSLTQGYYNEQFFGPGTRLTVL.

This clone has a single count. This chain links TRBV2 with TRBJ2-7; maybe TRBD2 (6 bases). Germline lookup yields CDR1 SNHLY and CDR2 FYNNEI. Trimming removed 4 bases at V and 1 base at J, with 17 bases between. The CDR3 extends over 16 amino acids. DNA of the CDR3: TGTGCCAGCAGTGGGGGGTCTGCGGGAAGTTCCTACGAGCAGTACTTC. Translation: CASSGGSAGSSYEQYF.

The chain employs TRBV25-1 and TRBJ2-1; D uncertain. V was cut by 4 bases and J by 2 bases, with 6 bases left in between. Germline V gene data show CDR1 as MGHDK and CDR2 as SYGVNS. This CDR3 is 13 amino acids long. CDR3 in DNA: TGTGCCAGCAGTGTGGCAGCCTACAATGAGCAGTTCTTC. As protein: CASSVAAYNEQFF.

A note on this clone: The same CDR3 also results from other DNA sequences found in this sample. V and J are TRBV5-6 and TRBJ1-5; no clear D. Trimming took off 2 bases at V and 4 bases at J, with 7 bases between the two ends. There are 13 residues in the CDR3. The germline V gene encodes CDR1 SGHDT and CDR2 YYEEEE. Written as DNA, the CDR3 is TGTGCCAGCAGCTTTGGAGGGAATCAGCCCCAGCATTTT. Residues: CASSFGGNQPQHF.

This rearrangement joins TRBV6-1 to TRBJ1-3; no clear D. The CDR3 sequence is 18 residues long. CDR1 and CDR2 (germline): MNHNS, SASEGT. V was shortened by 0 bases and J by 0 bases, with 15 bases between the two germline ends. DNA for the CDR3: TGTGCCAGCAGTGAAGCGCTTCTTGCCGCGAACTCTGGAAACACCATATATTTT. Translating it yields CASSEALLAANSGNTIYF.

As DNA, the CDR3 is TGTGCCAGCAGTTTAACGGGACGAGAGACCCAGTACTTC. Protein: CASSLTGRETQYF. This chain joins TRBV27 and TRBJ2-5, with D perhaps being TRBD1 or TRBD2 (5 bases each). V shed 2 bases and J shed 4 bases, with 8 bases lying between them. The CDR3 contains 13 residues. Per the germline V gene, CDR1 is MNHEY and CDR2 is SMNVEV (reference sequence).

The chain employs TRBV5-6 and TRBJ2-7; D is perhaps TRBD1 (6 bases). This CDR3 region has 14 residues. Deletions cut 5 bases from V and 2 bases from J, with 14 bases between. From germline, CDR1 is SGHDT and CDR2 YYEEEE. CDR3 sequence (DNA): TGTGCCAGCAGGGATGGACAGTCCCCCTACGAGCAGTACTTC. Its translation: CASRDGQSPYEQYF.

The CDR3 spells CASSQDSGSYNEQFF. The DNA of the CDR3 is TGCGCCAGCAGCCAAGATTCCGGGAGCTACAATGAGCAGTTCTTC. V and J are TRBV4-1 and TRBJ2-1; D might be TRBD2 (6 bases). The CDR3 contains 15 residues. The germline CDR1 and CDR2 sequences are MGHRA and YSYEKL. Trimming pared 0 bases from V and 3 bases from J, leaving 9 bases between.

The rearrangement joins TRBV19 to TRBJ2-3; D remains ambiguous. V lost 5 bases and J lost 1, with 19 bases in between. Per the germline V gene, CDR1 is LNHDA and CDR2 is SQIVND (reference sequence). The CDR3 runs to 17 residues. CDR3 nucleotide sequence: TGTGCCAGTAGTGCCGGAATATGGATCATTGGCACAGATACGCAGTATTTT. This gives the protein CASSAGIWIIGTDTQYF. Variable domain in full (rest from reference TRBV19 and TRBJ2-3): DGGITQSPKYLFRKEGQNVTLSCEQNLNHDAMYWYRQDPGQGLRLIYYSQIVNDFQKGDIAEGYSVSREKKESFPLTVTSAQKNPTAFYLCASSAGIWIIGTDTQYFGPGTRLTVL.

The chain combines TRBV5-6 with TRBJ2-7; TRBD2 aligns across 10 bases. The V gene end was trimmed by 3 bases and the J gene end by 4 bases; junction bases not matched to a gene: 4. There are 14 residues in the CDR3. Germline V gene sequence: CDR1 SGHDT, CDR2 YYEEEE. The CDR3 here is CASSSGTSVYEQYF. CDR3 in DNA: TGTGCCAGCAGCTCCGGGACTAGCGTTTACGAGCAGTACTTC.

V gene TRBV7-6 combines with J gene TRBJ2-7; no clear D gene. The CDR3 has 14 residues. V lost 2 bases and J 6 bases, leaving 14 bases between the germline ends. Looked up from germline, CDR1 is SGHVS and CDR2 is FNYEAQ. Here the CDR3 reads CASSLLGSAAEQYF. CDR3 sequence (DNA): TGTGCCAGCAGCTTACTTGGGTCGGCCGCCGAGCAGTACTTC.

V gene TRBV6-6 combines with J gene TRBJ1-2, with D unclear. Per the germline V gene, CDR1 is MNHNY and CDR2 is SVGAGI (reference sequence). This CDR3 has 14 amino acids. V was pared by 2 bases and J by 2 bases, with 9 bases between. This chain's CDR3 is CASSYVAVNYGYTF. The CDR3 bases are TGTGCCAGCAGTTACGTCGCAGTAAACTATGGCTACACCTTC.

The chain recombines TRBV28 with TRBJ2-2, with D tentatively TRBD2 (6 bases). The germline gives CDR1 MDHEN, CDR2 SYDVKM. Deletions cut 10 bases from V and 7 bases from J, with 22 bases between. This CDR3 is built from 15 residues. CDR3 coding DNA: TGTGCCACCGTGGTAGATCGTCGGGAGTTCGGGGAGCTGTTTTTT. Protein sequence: CATVVDRREFGELFF.

This chain joins TRBV29-1 and TRBJ2-7; maybe TRBD1 (6 bases). In germline, CDR1 is SQVTM, CDR2 ANQGSEA. V was cut by 3 bases and J by 5 bases, with 8 bases left in between. The CDR3 is 11 amino acids. The CDR3 sequence is CSVEQGNEQYF. Written as DNA, the CDR3 is TGCAGCGTTGAGCAGGGGAACGAGCAGTACTTC.

The rearrangement joins TRBV19 to TRBJ2-5; D gene uncertain. There are 14 residues in the CDR3. The germline V gene encodes CDR1 LNHDA and CDR2 SQIVND (reference sequence). Trimming left V 6 bases short and J 3 bases short, with 14 bases between. CDR3 amino acids: CASSRRGGKETQYF. Written as DNA, the CDR3 is TGTGCCAGTAGCCGGCGTGGCGGAAAAGAGACCCAGTACTTC. Based on the CDR3 plus reference TRBV19 and TRBJ2-5, the full variable domain is DGGITQSPKYLFRKEGQNVTLSCEQNLNHDAMYWYRQDPGQGLRLIYYSQIVNDFQKGDIAEGYSVSREKKESFPLTVTSAQKNPTAFYLCASSRRGGKETQYFGPGTRLLVL.

This clone was recorded once. DNA for the CDR3: TGTGCCAGTAGGCGAACAGGGAATACAGATACGCAGTATTTT. Amino acids: CASRRTGNTDTQYF. The rearrangement uses TRBV19 and TRBJ2-3; the D gene is possibly TRBD1 (6 bases). Germline CDR1 and CDR2: LNHDA and SQIVND (reference sequence). There are 14 residues in the CDR3. V lost 6 bases to trimming and J lost 3 bases, with 13 bases between them.

Regarding this clone: A junction boundary mismatches the germline segment, possibly from a read error. V gene TRBV29-1 combines with J gene TRBJ2-7, with 9 bases that match TRBD2. The CDR3 is 14 amino acids. Germline values: CDR1 SQVTM, CDR2 ANQGSEA. The DNA for the CDR3 is TGCAGCTTTGAGGAGGCTAGCGGGAAGCACGAGCAGTACTTC. Translation: CSFEEASGKHEQYF.

A note on this clone: Distinct nucleotide sequences in the sample also encode this CDR3. V is TRBV18 and J is TRBJ1-5; D perhaps matches TRBD1 (6 bases). The germline gives CDR1 KGHSH, CDR2 LQKENI. This CDR3 has 14 amino acids. The V end was cut by 2 bases, the J end by 4 bases, with 9 bases between. This CDR3 is CASSPGGGNQPQHF. CDR3 bases: TGTGCCAGCTCACCAGGGGGCGGTAATCAGCCCCAGCATTTT.

This chain links TRBV28 with TRBJ2-1, with 13 bases that match TRBD2. The CDR3 loop spans 15 amino acids. V lost 5 bases, J lost 10 bases, and 8 bases stayed unmatched. Per germline, CDR1 MDHEN and CDR2 SYDVKM. The CDR3 region has the DNA TGTGCCAGCAGTGCACCCACTAGCGGGAGGGGCGAGCAGTTCTTC. Its protein product is CASSAPTSGRGEQFF.

The gene calls are TRBV15 and TRBJ2-3, with 8 bases fitting TRBD1. This CDR3 contains 16 residues. V dropped 0 bases and J dropped 6; count of bases not matched to a gene: 8. Germline V lookup: CDR1 LNHNV, CDR2 YYDKDF (reference sequence). For the CDR3, the DNA is TGTGCCACCAGCAGAGATTTACAGGGGGGATGGGATACGCAGTATTTT. Translation gives CATSRDLQGGWDTQYF.

The CDR3 DNA reads as TGTGCCACCAGCAGAGGACAGGGCTCCACAGATACGCAGTATTTT. Translating gives CATSRGQGSTDTQYF. The genes are TRBV15 and TRBJ2-3, with TRBD1 matching over 7 bases. The J segment lost 2 bases and the V segment lost 1 base, leaving 3 bases of the junction unmatched. Germline CDR1 and CDR2: LNHNV and YYDKDF (reference sequence). The CDR3 contains 15 residues.

CDR3: CASSLEVGRNYEQYF. CDR3 nucleotide sequence: TGCGCCAGCAGCTTGGAGGTGGGAAGGAACTACGAGCAGTACTTC. The rearrangement uses TRBV5-1 and TRBJ2-7; D ambiguous. The CDR3 spans 15 residues. Germline-derived CDR1 and CDR2 are SGHRS and YFSETQ. V lost 0 bases, J lost 3 bases, and 13 bases lay in between. Full variable domain (remainder filled in from reference TRBV5-1 and TRBJ2-7): KAGVTQTPRYLIKTRGQQVTLSCSPISGHRSVSWYQQTPGQGLQFLFEYFSETQRNKGNFPGRFSGRQFSNSRSEMNVSTLELGDSALYLCASSLEVGRNYEQYFGPGTRLTVT.

V usage is TRBV6-5 and J usage is TRBJ2-5, with TRBD1 identical over 9 bases. Germline loops: CDR1 MNHEY, CDR2 SVGAGI. V lost 3 bases to trimming and J lost 4 bases; unmatched junction nucleotides: 6. CDR3 length: 15 residues. CDR3 DNA: TGTGCCAGCAGTTATTCCACAGGGGGCCTAGAGACCCAGTACTTC. It encodes CASSYSTGGLETQYF.

The chain couples TRBV9 to TRBJ2-1, with D possibly matching TRBD1 (5 bases). Per the germline V gene, CDR1 is SGDLS and CDR2 is YYNGEE. CDR3 size: 15 residues. V lost 0 bases and J lost 0, with 7 bases in between. The CDR3 is CASSVVDSSYNEQFF. The CDR3 nucleotides are TGTGCCAGCAGCGTAGTAGACAGCTCCTACAATGAGCAGTTCTTC.